The sequence of this T cell receptor beta chain was determined in a study of blood T cell repertoires in COVID-19. At the level of the study: Some COVID-19 samples were acute and others convalescent; all came from the United States, Italy and Spain. From T cells, B-cell-depleted T cells, or PBMCs came the material, which was cDNA or gDNA.

Original processing notes: Estimation of nucleated cell counts relied on the amplification of reference gene primers. Sequenced by immunoSEQ multiplex PCR; TCRdb stores in-frame clones only, minus some. The V and J calls and the clone size are those of that table, but D and trimming were determined from the DNA. The table records 250,000 to 300,000 clones, roughly 86% of them present only once. This CDR3 spans 14 amino acids. Germline V gives CDR1 SGHNT, CDR2 YYREEE (reference sequence). Germline trimming cut 3 bases from V and 0 bases from J; bases unmatched to any gene: 3. The chain couples TRBV5-4 to TRBJ2-7, with TRBD1 matching 7 bases. The sequencing sample was made of peripheral blood. This TCR derives from a woman in her twenties or thirties with acute or convalescent COVID-19. This CDR3 reads CASSSQGLSYEQYF. The CDR3 DNA sequence: TGTGCCAGCAGCTCACAGGGGCTCTCCTACGAGCAGTACTTC.